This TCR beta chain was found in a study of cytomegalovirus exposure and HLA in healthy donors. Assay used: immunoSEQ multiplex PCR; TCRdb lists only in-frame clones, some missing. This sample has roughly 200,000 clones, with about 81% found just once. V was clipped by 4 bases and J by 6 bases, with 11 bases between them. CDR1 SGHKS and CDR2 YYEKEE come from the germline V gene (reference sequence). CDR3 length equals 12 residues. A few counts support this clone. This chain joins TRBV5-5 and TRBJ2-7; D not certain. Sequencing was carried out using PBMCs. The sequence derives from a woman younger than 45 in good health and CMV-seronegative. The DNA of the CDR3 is TGTGCCAGCAGCATAGACTCGGGCGAGCAGTACTTC. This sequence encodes CASSIDSGEQYF.